This T cell receptor beta chain was observed in a study of identical twins. No donor was unhealthy or non-Caucasian. General study results and limits: It was out-of-frame TCR alpha sharing in monozygotic twins that models underestimated. There were fewer insertions in abundant cord blood beta clonotypes, but memory repertoires showed no such pattern.

A universal primer site arose from template switching, and cDNA bore unique molecular identifiers. TCRdb used MiXCR to reprocess the 5' RACE reads, holding one entry per CDR3 protein. The sample shows about 340,000 distinct CDR3 sequences, about 12% of them seen only once. Germline CDR1 is SEHNR and CDR2 is FQNEAQ (reference sequence). The CDR3 is made up of 15 amino acids. V was shortened by 1 base and J by 2 bases, with 9 bases between the two germline ends. In this sample, this clonotype turned up a few times. The target antigen is unknown. In addition, the sample was reused for a study of yellow fever vaccine responses in identical twins.

Material for sequencing was CD8+ T cells sorted from blood. The J gene is TRBJ2-1, the V gene TRBV7-9, with D hard to call. This receptor was identified in a young woman in good health. The CDR3 is CASSLGWSTYNEQFF. DNA of the CDR3: TGTGCCAGCAGCTTAGGGTGGTCCACCTACAATGAGCAGTTCTTC.